This T cell receptor (beta chain) was sequenced during a study of blood T cell repertoires in COVID-19. Trimming removed 1 base at V and 7 bases at J, with 19 bases between. The germline CDR1 and CDR2 sequences are SGHAT and FQNNGV. The CDR3 is 17 amino acids. Profiling relied on immunoSEQ multiplex PCR, and the TCRdb table lists in-frame clones only, not all of them. The sample has roughly 380,000 clones; about 89% are singletons. This chain joins TRBV11-2 and TRBJ1-4; D perhaps matches TRBD1 (6 bases). Sequenced sample: peripheral blood. The origin of this receptor is a woman in her thirties or forties with COVID-19, enrolled during active disease. The CDR3: CASSLGARGGRSEKLFF. CDR3 nucleotide sequence: TGTGCCAGCAGCTTAGGCGCGCGGGGGGGGCGAAGTGAAAAACTGTTTTTT.